The source of this TCR beta chain is a study of blood T cell repertoires in COVID-19. Whole-study context: COVID-19 samples from acute and convalescent phases originated in the United States, Italy and Spain. Sample material is recorded as cDNA or gDNA derived from T cells, B-cell-depleted T cells, or PBMCs.

Germline values: CDR1 SNHLY, CDR2 FYNNEI. CDR3 length: 12 residues. The J segment lost 7 bases and the V segment lost 4 bases, leaving 4 bases of the junction unmatched. Original processing notes: Estimates of nucleated cell counts were drawn from the amplification of reference gene primers. The repertoire was sequenced with immunoSEQ multiplex PCR; TCRdb's copy has only in-frame clones and lacks some. Clonal size and the V and J genes are those of that table, whereas D and trimming came from the DNA. The table shows roughly 65,000 clones, with roughly 80% occurring only once. The TCR was taken from a human donor in a cohort sampled during active COVID-19. Sequenced: peripheral blood. The V call is TRBV2, the J call TRBJ2-7, with 7 bases identical to TRBD2. The CDR3 bases are TGTGCCAGCAGTGCTCAGGGAGGGGAGCAGTACTTC. Encoded protein: CASSAQGGEQYF.